The clone carrying this T cell receptor beta chain was observed many times. This record belongs to a study of early T cells in non-severe SARS-CoV-2 infection. About the research overall: Alpha and beta chains were unpaired, from unsorted whole-blood bulk RNA.

The library protocol tagged individual cDNA molecules with unique molecular identifiers. TCRdb re-derived calls from the 5' RACE reads in MiXCR, one entry per CDR3 protein. The repertoire has 68,000 or so distinct CDR3 sequences, approximately 12% of them found once; the top ten carry about 1.6%. The CDR3 has 13 amino acids. The V gene lost 4 bases and the J gene lost 14 bases, with 21 bases spanning the gap. Germline CDR1 SQVTM, CDR2 ANQGSEA. The receptor was derived from an adult who was a healthcare worker with PCR-confirmed SARS-CoV-2 infection or an uninfected control (not recorded which). What was sequenced was whole blood. V and J are TRBV29-1 and TRBJ2-1; the D is unclear. The CDR3 region has the DNA TGCAGCGTTGGGAATGGCCTAGGAGCCGACGAGTTCTTC. It encodes CSVGNGLGADEFF.